Given below is one TCR beta chain in context. Its matching antigen is unknown. This record belongs to a study of cytomegalovirus exposure and HLA in healthy donors. Study background: As released early, the data held roughly 85 million unique TCRs from HLA-typed donors. Study-wide findings and caveats: Certain sequence variants were highly shared and formed a cluster, and this cluster was likely a sequencing artifact.

60 Vbeta and 13 Jbeta primers were used in PCR. Clones were sequenced by immunoSEQ multiplex PCR, and TCRdb holds only the in-frame ones, with some missing. The sample shows more than 90,000 clones, around 78% of them seen only once. Sequenced: PBMCs. The receptor comes from a man aged 25-45 years in good health and CMV-seronegative.

The CDR3 loop is CASSRADPNTEAFF. Here the CDR3 DNA reads TGTGCCAGCTCCCGAGCGGATCCGAACACTGAAGCTTTCTTT. V gene TRBV7-2 combines with J gene TRBJ1-1; no reliable D call. The ends were cut back, 8 bases at V and 1 base at J, with 14 bases in the middle. Germline CDR1 reads SGHTA; CDR2 reads FQGNSA. The CDR3 loop spans 14 amino acids.